These 15 T cell receptor beta chains share one sample of origin, sequenced in a study of shared clonotypes between healthy human individuals (dated by TCRdb to the early 2020s). CD8 naive samples consisted of CD45RO-negative cells that were positively selected for CCR7, yielding a CD45RA+CCR7+ population without TemRA cells. Libraries were made using the immunoSEQ multiplex PCR assay. What TCRdb holds here is the immuneACCESS table cut down to in-frame rearrangements. Part of the clones is not present; checked against another copy, under half of the missing clones reflect an unresolved V gene, and the others are unexplained. Within this sample are about 2.1 million clones, with 93% of them counted one time only. The ten largest account for under 2% of the sample. Sequenced material: naive CD8+ T cells from PBMCs. Sample cell subset or site, as interpreted from the label and publication: CD45RA+CCR7+. These receptors were taken from a man between 18 and 35 years old in good health. Some clones in this sample may be carry-over from other donors' samples.

CDR3 region: CSVEGRGGLDYYNEQFF. The CDR3 coding sequence is TGCAGCGTTGAGGGACGGGGGGGGCTTGATTACTACAATGAGCAGTTCTTC. The V gene is TRBV29-1, the J gene TRBJ2-1, with 8 nucleotides matching TRBD2. This CDR3 comprises 17 residues. Trimming removed 3 bases from V and 3 bases from J; junction bases left unmatched: 13. Germline V gene lookup returns CDR1 SQVTM and CDR2 ANQGSEA.

The V gene is TRBV27, the J gene TRBJ2-7; maybe TRBD1 (5 bases). Germline V gene data show CDR1 as MNHEY and CDR2 as SMNVEV (reference sequence). The length of the CDR3 is 14 residues. Deletions cut 5 bases from V and 3 bases from J, with 14 bases between. The DNA for the CDR3 is TGTGCCAGCAGTGACAGTATGCTGCTCTACGAGCAGTACTTC. This translates into CASSDSMLLYEQYF.

The J gene is TRBJ2-7, the V gene TRBV7-9; D might be TRBD1 or TRBD2, each matching 5 bases. Germline CDR1 is SEHNR and CDR2 is FQNEAQ (reference sequence). Trimming shortened V by 3 bases and J by 6 bases, and 12 bases separated the two germline ends. The CDR3 covers 13 residues. The CDR3 DNA reads as TGTGCCAGCAGCTTCAGGACTGGGGGCGAGCAGTACTTC. The encoded protein is CASSFRTGGEQYF.

The CDR3, as DNA: TGTGCCAGCAGCGTAGGTGGCAGAAAGCACAATGAGCAGTTCTTC. It specifies CASSVGGRKHNEQFF. The V call is TRBV9, the J call TRBJ2-1, with D uncertain. The CDR3 is made up of 15 amino acids. In germline, CDR1 is SGDLS, CDR2 YYNGEE. Trimming took off 0 bases at V and 5 bases at J, with 12 bases between the two ends.

J is TRBJ1-5 and V is TRBV6-1, with unresolved D. Trimming removed 2 bases at V and 5 bases at J, with 19 bases between. The CDR3 has 17 amino acids. Germline CDR1 reads MNHNS; CDR2 reads SASEGT. Written as DNA, the CDR3 is TGTGCCAGCAGTGAACCCAGGCCATACTTCGGGGATCAGCCCCAGCATTTT. Its translation: CASSEPRPYFGDQPQHF.

Comment on this clone: This CDR3 is also generated by other DNA sequences in the sample. This chain connects TRBV27 to TRBJ2-7, with 8 bases that match TRBD2. The germline gives CDR1 MNHEY, CDR2 SMNVEV (reference sequence). This CDR3 is built from 11 residues. V was clipped by 11 bases and J by 6 bases; unmatched bases: 6. CDR3 in amino acids: CASSGGGEQYF. The CDR3 DNA reads as TGTGCCTCCTCCGGGGGGGGCGAGCAGTACTTC.

The V and J genes are TRBV13 and TRBJ2-7; TRBD2 is a possible D gene (5 bases). Deletions cut 5 bases from V and 2 bases from J, with 13 bases between. The CDR3 is 14 residues long. Germline V lookup: CDR1 PRHDT, CDR2 FYEKMQ (reference sequence). CDR3: CASSQRTLAYEQYF. As DNA, the CDR3 is TGTGCCAGCAGCCAACGGACTCTCGCCTACGAGCAGTACTTC.

The rearrangement joins TRBV4-3 to TRBJ2-2; 8 bases are a match to TRBD2. With 1 base clipped from V and 2 bases from J, the junction kept 3 bases outside the gene matches. The CDR3 contains 16 residues. Per germline, CDR1 LGHNA and CDR2 YSLEER. In DNA, the CDR3 is TGCGCCAGCAGCCAAGCCGCGGGAGGAAACACCGGGGAGCTGTTTTTT. Encoded protein: CASSQAAGGNTGELFF.

V is TRBV19 and J is TRBJ2-3; D unclear. CDR3 size: 13 residues. Germline V gene sequence: CDR1 LNHDA, CDR2 SQIVND (reference sequence). V lost 1 base and J lost 3, with 5 bases in between. CDR3 nucleotides: TGTGCCAGTAGTATAGTAGCTACAGATACGCAGTATTTT. It yields the protein CASSIVATDTQYF.

J is TRBJ2-5 and V is TRBV6-5, with a tentative D call TRBD1 (6 bases). This CDR3 is 15 amino acids long. V dropped 5 bases and J dropped 11 bases, with 24 bases sitting between them. Germline lookup yields CDR1 MNHEY and CDR2 SVGAGI. The CDR3 coding sequence is TGTGCCAGCAGTCCAAACAGGGACCATACGAGGGAGCAGTACTTC. Protein product: CASSPNRDHTREQYF.

The V gene is TRBV9, the J gene TRBJ2-5; perhaps D is TRBD1 or TRBD2 (5 bases each). From germline, CDR1 is SGDLS and CDR2 YYNGEE. The V end lost 4 bases, the J end lost 1 base, and 11 bases lay between the germline ends. CDR3 size: 14 residues. CDR3: CASSREGSQETQYF. The CDR3 DNA reads TGTGCCAGCAGCCGAGAGGGGTCCCAAGAGACCCAGTACTTC.

V gene TRBV7-2 combines with J gene TRBJ2-2; 10 nucleotides align to TRBD2. Germline V gene lookup returns CDR1 SGHTA and CDR2 FQGNSA. This CDR3 comprises 17 residues. The J segment lost 5 bases and the V segment lost 1 base, leaving 7 bases of the junction unmatched. The CDR3 DNA follows: TGTGCCAGCAGCTTAGTTCCTAGCGGGAGTGTTACCGGGGAGCTGTTTTTT. This gives the protein CASSLVPSGSVTGELFF.

This sequence joins TRBV28 and TRBJ1-2; D possibly corresponds to TRBD1 (5 bases). The germline V gene encodes CDR1 MDHEN and CDR2 SYDVKM. The CDR3 contains 14 residues. The V and J ends lost 1 base and 4 bases respectively, with 10 bases between them. CDR3 sequence: CASSLFGTVYGYTF. As DNA, the CDR3 is TGTGCCAGCAGTTTATTCGGGACTGTCTATGGCTACACCTTC.

A single count supports this clone. The V call is TRBV27, the J call TRBJ2-2; D remains ambiguous. The germline V and J ends were trimmed by 3 bases and 8 bases, with 13 bases remaining between them. Looked up from germline, CDR1 is MNHEY and CDR2 is SMNVEV (reference sequence). The CDR3 runs to 14 residues. The CDR3 loop is CASSLASEAGELFF. The DNA of the CDR3 is TGTGCCAGCAGTTTGGCTAGTGAGGCAGGGGAGCTGTTTTTT.

V usage is TRBV10-2 and J usage is TRBJ1-5; TRBD1 aligns across 7 bases. The germline gives CDR1 WSHSY, CDR2 SAAADI. The CDR3 has 15 amino acids. V was pared by 8 bases and J by 1 base, with 8 bases of the junction left unmatched. The CDR3 DNA sequence: TGCGCCAGCGGTTTGACAGGGCACAGCAATCAGCCCCAGCATTTT. Protein sequence: CASGLTGHSNQPQHF.